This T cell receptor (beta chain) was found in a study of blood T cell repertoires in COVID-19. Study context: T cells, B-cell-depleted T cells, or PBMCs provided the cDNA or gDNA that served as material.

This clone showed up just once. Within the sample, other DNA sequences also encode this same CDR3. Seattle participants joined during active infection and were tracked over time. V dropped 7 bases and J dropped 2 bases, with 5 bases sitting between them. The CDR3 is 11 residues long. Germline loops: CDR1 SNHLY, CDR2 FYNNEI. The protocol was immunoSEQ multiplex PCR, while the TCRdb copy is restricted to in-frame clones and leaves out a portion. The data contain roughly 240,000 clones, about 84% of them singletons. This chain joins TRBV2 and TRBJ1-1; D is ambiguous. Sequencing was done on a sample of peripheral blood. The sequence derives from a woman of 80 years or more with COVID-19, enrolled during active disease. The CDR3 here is CASTLNTEAFF. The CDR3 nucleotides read TGTGCCAGCACTCTAAACACTGAAGCTTTCTTT.